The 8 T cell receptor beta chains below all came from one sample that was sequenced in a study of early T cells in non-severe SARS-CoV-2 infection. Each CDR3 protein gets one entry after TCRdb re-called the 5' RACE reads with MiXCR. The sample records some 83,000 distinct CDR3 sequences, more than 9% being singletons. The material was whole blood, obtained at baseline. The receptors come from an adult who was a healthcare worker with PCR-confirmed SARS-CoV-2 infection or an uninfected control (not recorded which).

The DNA for the CDR3 is TGTGCCATCAGTGGAGGAATAGCGGAGAACAATGAGCAGTTCTTC. It codes for CAISGGIAENNEQFF. This chain connects TRBV10-3 to TRBJ2-1, with D possibly matching TRBD2 (6 bases). The CDR3 has 15 amino acids. Trimming removed 4 bases from V and 5 bases from J, with 15 bases in between. In germline, CDR1 is ENHRY, CDR2 SYGVKD.

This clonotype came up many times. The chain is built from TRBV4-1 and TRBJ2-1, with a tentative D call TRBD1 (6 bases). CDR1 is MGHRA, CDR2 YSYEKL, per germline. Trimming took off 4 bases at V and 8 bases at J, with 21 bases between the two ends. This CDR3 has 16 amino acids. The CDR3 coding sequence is TGCGCCAGCAGCCCCTCCCAAAGGCCCAGGGGTCATGAGCAGTTCTTC. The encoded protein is CASSPSQRPRGHEQFF.

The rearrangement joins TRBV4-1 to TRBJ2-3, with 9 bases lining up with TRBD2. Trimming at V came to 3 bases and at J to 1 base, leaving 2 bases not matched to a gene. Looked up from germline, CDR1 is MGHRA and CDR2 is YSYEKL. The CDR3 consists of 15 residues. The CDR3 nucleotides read TGCGCCAGCAGCCAGCGGGAGGGCCGCACAGATACGCAGTATTTT. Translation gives CASSQREGRTDTQYF.

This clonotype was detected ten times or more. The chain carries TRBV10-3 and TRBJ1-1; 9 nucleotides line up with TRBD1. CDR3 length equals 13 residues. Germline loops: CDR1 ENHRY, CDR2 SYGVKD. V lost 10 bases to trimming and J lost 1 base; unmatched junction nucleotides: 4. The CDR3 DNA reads TGTGCCACCCGGACAGGGGCGAACACTGAAGCTTTCTTT. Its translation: CATRTGANTEAFF.

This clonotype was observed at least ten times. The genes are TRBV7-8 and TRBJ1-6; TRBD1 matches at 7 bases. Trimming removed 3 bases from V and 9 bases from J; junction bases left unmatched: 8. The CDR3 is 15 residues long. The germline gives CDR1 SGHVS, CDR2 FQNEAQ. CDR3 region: CASSLGQRAVSPLHF. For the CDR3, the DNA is TGTGCCAGCAGCTTGGGACAGCGGGCGGTTTCACCCCTCCACTTT.

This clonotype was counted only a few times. The CDR3 loop reads CASSTLAGVSEQFF. The CDR3 DNA follows: TGTGCCAGCAGCACTCTAGCGGGAGTGAGTGAGCAGTTCTTC. The chain uses TRBV11-2 and TRBJ2-1; TRBD2 aligns across 10 bases. Germline V CDR1 and CDR2: SGHAT, FQNNGV. The CDR3 runs 14 residues. J was trimmed by 9 bases and V by 5 bases; bases with no gene match: 7.

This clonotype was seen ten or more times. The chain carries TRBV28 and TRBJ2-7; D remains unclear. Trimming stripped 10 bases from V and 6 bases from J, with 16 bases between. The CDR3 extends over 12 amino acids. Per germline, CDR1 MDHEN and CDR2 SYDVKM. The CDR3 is CATVGPLGEQYF. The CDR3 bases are TGTGCCACCGTTGGACCCTTGGGCGAGCAGTACTTC.

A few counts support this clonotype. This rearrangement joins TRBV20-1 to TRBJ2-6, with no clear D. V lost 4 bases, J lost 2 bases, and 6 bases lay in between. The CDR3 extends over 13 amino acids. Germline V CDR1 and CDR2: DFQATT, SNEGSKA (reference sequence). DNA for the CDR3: TGCAGTGCTAAAGGCCCTGGGGCCAACGTCCTGACTTTC. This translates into CSAKGPGANVLTF.